This entry lists 3 T cell receptor beta chains sequenced from one sample in a study of blood T cell repertoires in COVID-19. Sequenced by immunoSEQ multiplex PCR; TCRdb stores in-frame clones only, minus some. The table has about 200,000 clones, approximately 84% seen once. Input material: peripheral blood. These receptors all come from an elderly woman with COVID-19, enrolled during active disease.

This clone was seen only a few times. This chain joins TRBV3-1 (or the pseudogene TRBV3-2) and TRBJ1-2, with D unresolved. V was shortened by 5 bases and J by 4 bases, with 17 bases between the two germline ends. Germline loops: CDR1 LGHDT, CDR2 YNNKEL (reference sequence). This CDR3 region has 15 residues. Here the CDR3 DNA reads TGTGCCAGCAGCGCTGACGGAGGCTACACCTATGGCTACACCTTC. The encoded protein is CASSADGGYTYGYTF.

The chain couples TRBV28 to TRBJ1-2; 9 nucleotides align to TRBD1. The germline gives CDR1 MDHEN, CDR2 SYDVKM. This CDR3 spans 13 amino acids. V was clipped by 7 bases and J by 8 bases; unmatched bases: 8. CDR3 residues: CASTQGQGYGYTF. The CDR3 DNA sequence: TGTGCCAGCACCCAGGGACAGGGCTACGGCTACACCTTC.

This rearrangement joins TRBV29-1 to TRBJ2-5, with D possibly being TRBD2 (6 bases). V dropped 2 bases and J dropped 7 bases, with 14 bases sitting between them. Germline CDR1 reads SQVTM; CDR2 reads ANQGSEA. The CDR3 spans 13 residues. The CDR3 DNA reads TGCAGCGTTGAACAGACCCTCGGGGGGACCCAGTACTTC. The encoded protein is CSVEQTLGGTQYF.